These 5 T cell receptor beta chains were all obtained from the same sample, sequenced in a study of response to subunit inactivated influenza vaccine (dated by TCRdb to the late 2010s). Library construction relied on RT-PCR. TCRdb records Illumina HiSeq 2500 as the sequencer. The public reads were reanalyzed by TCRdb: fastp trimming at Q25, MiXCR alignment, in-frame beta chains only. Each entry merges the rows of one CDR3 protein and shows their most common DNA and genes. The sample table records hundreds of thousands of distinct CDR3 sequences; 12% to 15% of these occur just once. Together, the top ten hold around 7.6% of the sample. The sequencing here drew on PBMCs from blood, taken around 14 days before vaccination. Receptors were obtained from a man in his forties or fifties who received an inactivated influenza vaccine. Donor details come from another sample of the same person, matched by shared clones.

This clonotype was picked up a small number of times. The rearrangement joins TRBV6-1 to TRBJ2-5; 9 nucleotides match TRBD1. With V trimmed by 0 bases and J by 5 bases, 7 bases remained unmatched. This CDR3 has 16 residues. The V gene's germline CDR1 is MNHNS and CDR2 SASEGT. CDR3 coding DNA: TGTGCCAGCAGTGAAGCCCTCGGACAGGGGACGGAGACCCAGTACTTC. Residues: CASSEALGQGTETQYF.

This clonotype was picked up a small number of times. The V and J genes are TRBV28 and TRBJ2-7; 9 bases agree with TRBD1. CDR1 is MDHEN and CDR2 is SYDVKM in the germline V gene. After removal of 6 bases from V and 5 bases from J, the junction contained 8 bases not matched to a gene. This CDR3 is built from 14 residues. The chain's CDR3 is CASSATGGRDEQYF. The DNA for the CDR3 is TGTGCCAGCAGCGCGACAGGGGGAAGGGACGAGCAGTACTTC.

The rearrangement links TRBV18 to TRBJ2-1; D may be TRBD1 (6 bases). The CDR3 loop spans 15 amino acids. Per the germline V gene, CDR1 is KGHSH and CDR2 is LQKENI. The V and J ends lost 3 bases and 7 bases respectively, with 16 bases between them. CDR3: CASSPPWQGKNEQFF. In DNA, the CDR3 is TGTGCCAGCTCACCGCCCTGGCAGGGGAAGAATGAGCAGTTCTTC.

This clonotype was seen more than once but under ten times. CDR3 in amino acids: CASSRGDGPYTEAFF. The CDR3 DNA is TGTGCCAGCAGCCGCGGCGACGGGCCCTACACTGAAGCTTTCTTT. The chain recombines TRBV7-9 with TRBJ1-1; D remains ambiguous. The CDR3 is 15 residues long. From germline, CDR1 is SEHNR and CDR2 FQNEAQ (reference sequence). Trimming stripped 5 bases from V and 3 bases from J, with 16 bases between.

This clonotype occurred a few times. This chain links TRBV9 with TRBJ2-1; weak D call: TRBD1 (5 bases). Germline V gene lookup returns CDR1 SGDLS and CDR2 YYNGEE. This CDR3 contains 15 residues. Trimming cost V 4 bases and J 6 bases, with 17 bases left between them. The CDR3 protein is CASSPRPTASNEQFF. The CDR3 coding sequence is TGTGCCAGCAGCCCTCGCCCGACAGCTTCCAATGAGCAGTTCTTC.